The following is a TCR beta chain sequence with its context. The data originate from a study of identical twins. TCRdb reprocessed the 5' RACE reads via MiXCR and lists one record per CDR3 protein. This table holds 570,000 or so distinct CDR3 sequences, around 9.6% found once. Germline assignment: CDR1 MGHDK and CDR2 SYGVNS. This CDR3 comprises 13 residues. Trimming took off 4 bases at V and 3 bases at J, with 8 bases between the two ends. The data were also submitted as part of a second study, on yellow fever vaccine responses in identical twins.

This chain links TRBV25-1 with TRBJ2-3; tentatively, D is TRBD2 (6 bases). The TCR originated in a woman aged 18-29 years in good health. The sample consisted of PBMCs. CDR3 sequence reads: CASSGLVTDTQYF. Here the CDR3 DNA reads TGTGCCAGCAGTGGACTAGTTACAGATACGCAGTATTTT.